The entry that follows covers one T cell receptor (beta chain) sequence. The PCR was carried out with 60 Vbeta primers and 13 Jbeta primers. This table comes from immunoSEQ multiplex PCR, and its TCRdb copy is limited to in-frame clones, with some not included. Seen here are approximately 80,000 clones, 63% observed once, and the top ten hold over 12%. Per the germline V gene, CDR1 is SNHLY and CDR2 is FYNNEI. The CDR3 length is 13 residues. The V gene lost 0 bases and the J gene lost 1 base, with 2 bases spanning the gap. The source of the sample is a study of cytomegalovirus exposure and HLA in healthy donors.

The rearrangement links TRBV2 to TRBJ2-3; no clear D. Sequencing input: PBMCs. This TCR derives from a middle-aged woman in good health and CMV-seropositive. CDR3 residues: CASSEAGTDTQYF. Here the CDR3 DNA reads TGTGCCAGCAGTGAAGCCGGCACAGATACGCAGTATTTT. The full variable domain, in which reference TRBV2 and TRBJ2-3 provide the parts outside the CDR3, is EPEVTQTPSHQVTQMGQEVILRCVPISNHLYFYWYRQILGQKVEFLVSFYNNEISEKSEIFDDQFSVERPDGSNFTLKIRSTKLEDSAMYFCASSEAGTDTQYFGPGTRLTVL.